These 30 T cell receptor beta chains were all obtained from the same sample, sequenced in a study of Graves' ophthalmopathy and Graves' hyperthyroidism. Amplification from RNA transcripts yielded the TCR beta CDR3 regions. HTBI primers primed a first-round RT-PCR, and a second-round multiplex PCR followed. TCRdb reprocessed the multiplex PCR reads via MiXCR and lists one record per CDR3 protein. The sample carries 400,000 or so distinct CDR3 sequences, approximately 15% recorded once. Source material: peripheral blood. The receptor set was obtained from a woman between 18 and 30 years old with stable Graves' hyperthyroidism.

This clonotype has at least ten counts. V and J are TRBV29-1 and TRBJ1-1; 9 bases agree with TRBD1. The CDR3 runs 12 residues. Germline lookup yields CDR1 SQVTM and CDR2 ANQGSEA. The V gene end was trimmed by 7 bases and the J gene end by 2 bases; junction bases not matched to a gene: 2. The CDR3 DNA reads TGCAGCGCGGACAGGGGAAACACTGAAGCTTTCTTT. Protein product: CSADRGNTEAFF.

The chain recombines TRBV6-2 or TRBV6-3 with TRBJ1-2; TRBD1 matches at 9 bases. Germline V gene lookup returns CDR1 MNHEY and CDR2 SVGEGT. The CDR3 extends over 15 amino acids. The V and J ends lost 1 base and 6 bases, in that order; junction bases with no gene match: 6. CDR3 sequence: CASSYYTTGGNGYTF. The CDR3 DNA is TGTGCCAGCAGTTACTATACGACAGGGGGAAATGGCTACACCTTC.

This clonotype was seen ten or more times. The J gene is TRBJ1-6, the V gene TRBV7-3; TRBD1 matches 8 bases. The germline V gene has CDR1 SGHTA and CDR2 FQGTGA. V lost 3 bases to trimming and J lost 13 bases; unmatched junction nucleotides: 8. The length of the CDR3 is 14 residues. The chain's CDR3 is CASSLGQVGSPLHF. CDR3 nucleotide sequence: TGTGCCAGCAGCTTGGGACAGGTTGGGTCCCCCCTCCACTTT.

The chain couples TRBV9 to TRBJ1-2, with 7 nucleotides matching TRBD1. Germline lookup yields CDR1 SGDLS and CDR2 YYNGEE. This CDR3 region has 14 residues. The V and J ends lost 3 bases and 4 bases, in that order; junction bases with no gene match: 6. The CDR3 bases are TGTGCCAGCAGCGGAAAGCAGGGGGTCTATGGCTACACCTTC. Its protein product is CASSGKQGVYGYTF.

The V call is TRBV6-1, the J call TRBJ2-5; TRBD1 matches at 7 bases. The germline CDR1 and CDR2 sequences are MNHNS and SASEGT. Losses at the gene ends were 10 bases for V and 4 bases for J; bases not matched to a gene: 12. This CDR3 is built from 14 residues. The CDR3 nucleotides are TGTGCCACCGCACCGACGACAGGGCGAGAGACCCAGTACTTC. Its translation: CATAPTTGRETQYF.

This clonotype was counted at least ten times. The CDR3 sequence: CASNQGGRLKAFF. The CDR3, as DNA: TGTGCCAGTAACCAGGGAGGCCGATTGAAAGCTTTCTTT. This rearrangement joins TRBV19 to TRBJ1-1; TRBD1 might be the D (5 bases). The CDR3 runs to 13 residues. Germline CDR1 is LNHDA and CDR2 is SQIVND (reference sequence). V shed 7 bases and J shed 9 bases, with 18 bases lying between them.

The table lists this clonotype with a few counts. The V and J genes are TRBV6-1 and TRBJ1-5; tentatively, D is TRBD1 (6 bases). The germline CDR1 and CDR2 sequences are MNHNS and SASEGT. This CDR3 is 14 amino acids long. The V and J ends lost 6 bases and 2 bases respectively, with 11 bases between them. The CDR3 nucleotides are TGTGCCAGCAGACAAAGGACAGGCAATCAGCCCCAGCATTTT. Protein: CASRQRTGNQPQHF.

This clonotype occurred many times. This chain connects TRBV7-9 to TRBJ1-1, with 9 bases that match TRBD1. Losses at the gene ends were 6 bases for V and 3 bases for J; bases not matched to a gene: 5. Germline V gene lookup returns CDR1 SEHNR and CDR2 FQNEAQ (reference sequence). This CDR3 contains 14 residues. Here the CDR3 reads CASRLTGGDTEAFF. The CDR3 DNA reads as TGTGCCAGCAGACTGACAGGGGGTGACACTGAAGCTTTCTTT.

This clonotype has more than one count but fewer than ten. In DNA form, the CDR3 reads TGTGCCAGCAGCTCCGGCAGTCCGGGGGAGACCCAGTACTTC. Translating gives CASSSGSPGETQYF. The rearrangement links TRBV5-7 to TRBJ2-5, with D possibly TRBD2 on 5 matching bases. TRBV5-7 is an ORF for which the function is uncertain. The CDR3 totals 14 residues. Trimming cost V 3 bases and J 5 bases, with 14 bases left between them.

This clonotype was recorded many times. The rearrangement uses TRBV15 and TRBJ1-1; TRBD1 matches at 9 bases. The CDR3 spans 15 residues. Germline CDR1 reads LNHNV; CDR2 reads YYDKDF (reference sequence). With 3 bases clipped from V and 1 base from J, the junction kept 3 bases outside the gene matches. The CDR3 DNA is TGTGCCACCAGCAGGGGACAGGGACGGAACACTGAAGCTTTCTTT. Amino acids: CATSRGQGRNTEAFF.

This clonotype was observed many times. The genes are TRBV10-3 and TRBJ2-7, with 8 bases lining up with TRBD1. The CDR3 consists of 15 residues. V was pared by 9 bases and J by 0 bases, with 10 bases of the junction left unmatched. The germline gives CDR1 ENHRY, CDR2 SYGVKD. CDR3 sequence reads: CAIRSDRGYSYEQYF. CDR3 nucleotides: TGTGCCATTCGAAGCGACAGGGGTTACTCCTACGAGCAGTACTTC.

There are a few counts of this clonotype. This rearrangement joins TRBV7-8 to TRBJ2-2, with 9 bases matching TRBD2. Germline lookup yields CDR1 SGHVS and CDR2 FQNEAQ. The CDR3 loop spans 16 amino acids. Trimming cost V 5 bases and J 5 bases; bases outside gene matches: 9. The CDR3 DNA is TGTGCCAGCAGCGCAAGCGGGGGGACTGGGACCGGGGAGCTGTTTTTT. It yields the protein CASSASGGTGTGELFF.

This clonotype has a count of ten or more. The chain joins TRBV12-3 or TRBV12-4 to TRBJ1-5; 8 bases align to TRBD1. The CDR3 contains 16 residues. V shed 5 bases and J 2 bases; nucleotides not matched to a gene: 8. CDR3 residues: CASSANRGDGNQPQHF. The CDR3 DNA reads TGTGCCAGCAGTGCCAACAGGGGGGACGGCAATCAGCCCCAGCATTTT.

This clonotype was picked up many times. It may be a read error: a sequence one base away is much more abundant. The chain employs TRBV6-1 and TRBJ1-6; D ambiguous. The CDR3 totals 14 residues. Looked up from germline, CDR1 is MNHNS and CDR2 is SASEGT. The CDR3 loop is CASSESLRDSLLHF. CDR3 nucleotide sequence: TGTGCCAGCAGTGAGTCTCTGCGGGATTCACTCCTCCACTTT.

The chain carries TRBV28 and TRBJ2-2; TRBD2 might be the D (6 bases). The CDR3 consists of 15 residues. Trimming cost V 6 bases and J 3 bases, with 14 bases left between them. The germline V gene encodes CDR1 MDHEN and CDR2 SYDVKM. DNA for the CDR3: TGTGCCAGCAGCCCTGGAGGGCCCCACACCGGGGAGCTGTTTTTT. Protein: CASSPGGPHTGELFF.

There are many counts of this clonotype. The rearrangement links TRBV24-1 to TRBJ2-5, with 7 bases identical to TRBD2. This CDR3 spans 12 amino acids. Per the germline V gene, CDR1 is KGHDR and CDR2 is SFDVKD. Trimming took 7 bases from V and 5 from J; bases not matched to a gene: 3. The DNA for the CDR3 is TGTGCCACCAGGGGGGGAGGGGAGACCCAGTACTTC. Protein product: CATRGGGETQYF.

The gene calls are TRBV7-2 and TRBJ2-5; possibly TRBD1 for D (6 bases). V was trimmed by 7 bases and J by 1 base, leaving 16 bases between them. Germline V gene lookup returns CDR1 SGHTA and CDR2 FQGNSA. CDR3 length equals 15 residues. The CDR3, as DNA: TGTGCCAGCACCCCCTCGACAGGACCCCAAGAGACCCAGTACTTC. Amino acid sequence: CASTPSTGPQETQYF.

The V call is TRBV9, the J call TRBJ1-2; the D is unclear. Germline CDR1 is SGDLS and CDR2 is YYNGEE. Trimming took off 1 base at V and 2 bases at J, with 12 bases between the two ends. The length of the CDR3 is 15 residues. For the CDR3, the DNA is TGTGCCAGCAGCGTAACCCCGGACCTAAACTATGGCTACACCTTC. It is translated as CASSVTPDLNYGYTF.

The chain joins TRBV2 to TRBJ2-3; TRBD2 might be the D (6 bases). Germline CDR1 is SNHLY and CDR2 is FYNNEI. Trimming removed 6 bases from V and 2 bases from J, with 15 bases in between. The CDR3 contains 15 residues. CDR3 in amino acids: CASRGLSGPTDTQYF. In nucleotides, the CDR3 is TGTGCCAGCAGAGGACTAAGCGGCCCCACAGATACGCAGTATTTT.

This clonotype showed up many times. This chain connects TRBV2 to TRBJ1-2; the D is unclear. Germline-derived CDR1 and CDR2 are SNHLY and FYNNEI. The CDR3 is 14 amino acids. Trimming took off 6 bases at V and 4 bases at J, with 15 bases between the two ends. The CDR3 region is CASRGREGGYGYTF. The DNA of the CDR3 is TGTGCCAGCAGGGGTCGTGAGGGAGGCTATGGCTACACCTTC.

The DNA for the CDR3 is TGTGCCAGCAGCTTCATCCGGACAGGGGACACTGAAGCTTTCTTT. It translates to CASSFIRTGDTEAFF. The chain joins TRBV11-1 to TRBJ1-1; 9 bases agree with TRBD1. Losses at the gene ends were 3 bases for V and 3 bases for J; bases not matched to a gene: 5. From germline, CDR1 is SGHAT and CDR2 FQDESV (reference sequence). The CDR3 contains 15 residues.

This clonotype was recorded only once. A read error may be the cause here, since a much bigger clone is one base away. The chain joins TRBV4-2 to TRBJ1-2; possible D gene TRBD1, 5 bases. The germline CDR1 and CDR2 sequences are LGHNA and YNFKEQ. The CDR3 is 19 residues long. The CDR3 is CASSVPPGRNSTTNYGYAF. CDR3 sequence (DNA): TGTGCCAGCAGCGTACCCCCGGGGCGGAACTCTACCACTAACTATGGCTACGCCTTC.

This clonotype has ten or more counts. The V gene is TRBV5-8, the J gene TRBJ1-5, with D unresolved. The germline CDR1 and CDR2 sequences are SGHTS and YDEGEE. V lost 3 bases to trimming and J lost 1 base, with 5 bases between them. CDR3 length equals 13 residues. The CDR3 coding sequence is TGTGCCAGCAGCTGGAGGAGCAATCAGCCCCAGCATTTT. This sequence encodes CASSWRSNQPQHF.

This clonotype was detected many times. The V gene is TRBV19, the J gene TRBJ1-5; D remains unclear. This CDR3 comprises 15 residues. Germline V CDR1 and CDR2: LNHDA, SQIVND (reference sequence). With 3 bases removed from V and 6 bases from J, the gap between germline ends came to 15 bases. CDR3 in amino acids: CASSIIWQAGQPQHF. The CDR3 DNA reads as TGTGCCAGTAGTATCATCTGGCAGGCTGGTCAGCCCCAGCATTTT.

The CDR3 DNA reads TGTGCCACCAATTGGGTCGAAAGGGACGAGCAGTACTTC. Protein sequence: CATNWVERDEQYF. The chain recombines TRBV6-5 with TRBJ2-7; unclear D gene. Trimming pared 10 bases from V and 5 bases from J, leaving 18 bases between. The CDR3 runs to 13 residues. Germline V gives CDR1 MNHEY, CDR2 SVGAGI.

The chain joins TRBV7-8 to TRBJ2-2; D perhaps matches TRBD2 (6 bases). This CDR3 spans 17 amino acids. Germline V gene lookup returns CDR1 SGHVS and CDR2 FQNEAQ. Trimming stripped 1 base from V and 5 bases from J, with 17 bases between. DNA for the CDR3: TGTGCCAGCAGCTTAGGGATCAGGAGGGTATCGACCGGGGAGCTGTTTTTT. It yields the protein CASSLGIRRVSTGELFF.

This clonotype was seen at least ten times. V and J are TRBV12-3 or TRBV12-4 and TRBJ2-5, with D unclear. There are 12 residues in the CDR3. V was trimmed by 5 bases and J by 4 bases, leaving 8 bases between them. CDR3 loop: CASSDHRETQYF. DNA of the CDR3: TGTGCCAGCAGTGATCATCGAGAGACCCAGTACTTC.

This clonotype was recorded many times. The chain joins TRBV4-2 to TRBJ1-1; no definite D call. The CDR3 contains 13 residues. The V and J ends lost 3 bases and 11 bases respectively, with 16 bases between them. The germline V gene has CDR1 LGHNA and CDR2 YNFKEQ. Here the CDR3 reads CASSQPPASGAFF. The DNA for the CDR3 is TGTGCCAGCAGCCAGCCTCCAGCCTCTGGGGCTTTCTTT.

Many counts were recorded for this clonotype. This chain uses TRBV20-1 with TRBJ1-2, with TRBD1 matching over 9 bases. Germline trimming cut 6 bases from V and 3 bases from J; bases unmatched to any gene: 5. This CDR3 has 13 amino acids. Per the germline V gene, CDR1 is DFQATT and CDR2 is SNEGSKA (reference sequence). CDR3 region: CSAARDRDYGYTF. The CDR3 DNA reads TGCAGTGCCGCGAGGGACAGGGACTATGGCTACACCTTC.

At least ten counts were recorded for this clonotype. The CDR3 reads CASSLQGGNTIYF. In DNA form, the CDR3 reads TGTGCCAGCAGCCTCCAGGGGGGAAACACCATATATTTT. The V gene is TRBV7-9, the J gene TRBJ1-3; weak D call: TRBD1 (6 bases). The CDR3 has 13 amino acids. From germline, CDR1 is SEHNR and CDR2 FQNEAQ (reference sequence). The ends were cut back, 5 bases at V and 4 bases at J, with 9 bases in the middle. Full variable domain (remainder filled in from reference TRBV7-9 and TRBJ1-3): DTGVSQNPRHKITKRGQNVTFRCDPISEHNRLYWYRQTLGQGPEFLTYFQNEAQLEKSRLLSDRFSAERPKGSFSTLEIQRTEQGDSAMYLCASSLQGGNTIYFGEGSWLTVV.